A single sample gave rise to the 10 T cell receptor beta chains below, sequenced in a study of cytomegalovirus exposure and HLA in healthy donors. Researchers ran the PCR with 60 Vbeta and 13 Jbeta primers. Clones were read by immunoSEQ multiplex PCR, and TCRdb kept only the in-frame ones, dropping some. The table records around 140,000 clones, around 78% of them present only once. Sequencing input: PBMCs. These receptors were taken from a woman aged 18-29 years in good health and CMV-seropositive.

The chain has TRBV6-6 and TRBJ1-1; D is uncertain. The CDR3 covers 12 residues. Germline V lookup: CDR1 MNHNY, CDR2 SVGAGI (reference sequence). The V end was cut by 10 bases, the J end by 3 bases, with 12 bases between. The CDR3 is CATHNGDTEAFF. CDR3 sequence (DNA): TGTGCCACACATAACGGGGACACTGAAGCTTTCTTT.

The CDR3 DNA reads TGCGCCAGCAGCTTGGTGGGGGCGGCAGATACGCAGTATTTT. Translating gives CASSLVGAADTQYF. The chain links TRBV5-1 to TRBJ2-3; TRBD1 might be the D (6 bases). Germline values: CDR1 SGHRS, CDR2 YFSETQ. Trimming stripped 0 bases from V and 4 bases from J, with 9 bases between. This CDR3 is 14 amino acids long.

Only a few counts were recorded for this clone. The chain has TRBV7-8 and TRBJ1-4, with 7 bases identical to TRBD1. This CDR3 has 14 residues. Germline values: CDR1 SGHVS, CDR2 FQNEAQ. J gave up 8 bases and V 5 bases, and 8 bases lay outside the gene matches. In nucleotides, the CDR3 is TGTGCCAGCAGCAAGACAGGGATTGGCGAAAAACTGTTTTTT. Protein: CASSKTGIGEKLFF.

In its sample, this clone was seen a few times. V gene TRBV5-6 combines with J gene TRBJ2-1, with D uncertain. Germline V gene sequence: CDR1 SGHDT, CDR2 YYEEEE. The CDR3 runs to 15 residues. Trimming took 1 base from V and 0 from J, leaving 8 bases between them. CDR3 nucleotide sequence: TGTGCCAGCAGCTTGCGGGTCAGCTCCTACAATGAGCAGTTCTTC. Its protein product is CASSLRVSSYNEQFF.

The rearrangement links TRBV7-6 to TRBJ2-1, with 15 bases fitting TRBD2. Germline loops: CDR1 SGHVS, CDR2 FNYEAQ. V lost 6 bases, J lost 6 bases, and 9 bases stayed unmatched. The CDR3 sequence is 17 residues long. CDR3 loop: CASRLRTSGGACNEQFF. In DNA, the CDR3 is TGTGCCAGCAGGTTGCGGACTAGCGGGGGGGCCTGCAATGAGCAGTTCTTC.

In its sample, this clone was seen a few times. The chain uses TRBV28 and TRBJ1-1; 7 bases line up with TRBD1. Per the germline V gene, CDR1 is MDHEN and CDR2 is SYDVKM. This CDR3 region has 15 residues. J was trimmed by 4 bases and V by 10 bases; bases with no gene match: 15. CDR3 region: CATTERGGPGTEAFF. Written as DNA, the CDR3 is TGTGCCACCACGGAAAGAGGGGGCCCGGGCACTGAAGCTTTCTTT.

V is TRBV5-1 and J is TRBJ2-2, with 7 nucleotides matching TRBD1. This CDR3 is built from 15 residues. Germline V gene data show CDR1 as SGHRS and CDR2 as YFSETQ. Germline trimming cut 4 bases from V and 6 bases from J; bases unmatched to any gene: 9. CDR3 in DNA: TGCGCCAGCAGCCCCGGGCAGGGGGTCCCCGGGGAGCTGTTTTTT. This codes for CASSPGQGVPGELFF.

This clone was seen a few times. Other DNA sequences of this sample code for an identical CDR3. The CDR3: CAISEGRNSNQPQHF. The CDR3 region has the DNA TGTGCCATCAGTGAGGGCAGAAATAGCAATCAGCCCCAGCATTTT. V and J are TRBV10-3 and TRBJ1-5; D remains unclear. V dropped 2 bases and J dropped 0 bases, with 8 bases sitting between them. CDR3 length: 15 residues. The germline CDR1 and CDR2 sequences are ENHRY and SYGVKD.

The DNA for the CDR3 is TGTGCCTGGAGTGTCGGGGATCGTAGCAATCAGCCCCAGCATTTT. Translation: CAWSVGDRSNQPQHF. V and J are TRBV30 and TRBJ1-5, with D uncertain. V lost 0 bases and J lost 0, with 9 bases in between. Germline loops: CDR1 GTSNPN, CDR2 SVGIG (reference sequence). This CDR3 spans 15 amino acids.

In its sample, this clone was seen once. The V and J genes are TRBV5-4 and TRBJ1-2; D not resolved. Trimming shortened V by 3 bases and J by 4 bases, and 7 bases separated the two germline ends. Germline V gives CDR1 SGHNT, CDR2 YYREEE (reference sequence). The CDR3 extends over 12 amino acids. This CDR3 is CASSSNSYGYTF. In DNA form, the CDR3 reads TGTGCCAGCAGCTCCAACAGCTATGGCTACACCTTC. The full variable domain, completed using reference TRBV5-4 and TRBJ1-2, is ETGVTQSPTHLIKTRGQQVTLRCSSQSGHNTVSWYQQALGQGPQFIFQYYREEENGRGNFPPRFSGLQFPNYSSELNVNALELDDSALYLCASSSNSYGYTFGSGTRLTVV.